This T cell receptor (beta chain) was captured in a study of early T cells in non-severe SARS-CoV-2 infection. Study details: Bulk RNA from unsorted whole blood was sequenced; chains were unpaired.

Germline CDR1 reads SGHTA; CDR2 reads FQGNSA. V was pared by 3 bases and J by 5 bases, with 5 bases of the junction left unmatched. CDR3 size: 15 residues. General study points: Anti-spike CD8 specificities were favored by VDJdb matching, whose results missed private and CD4 specificities.

This clonotype was observed at least ten times. Its target is unknown. Each cDNA molecule carried a unique molecular identifier. MiXCR, run by TCRdb on the 5' RACE reads, gives a single entry per CDR3 protein. Altogether about 58,000 distinct CDR3 sequences are present, 12% being singletons, with the ten largest covering about 9.7%. The specimen was whole blood. The genes are TRBV7-2 and TRBJ2-2, with TRBD2 identical over 8 bases. This sequence was found in an adult who was a healthcare worker with PCR-confirmed SARS-CoV-2 infection or an uninfected control (not recorded which). The CDR3 coding sequence is TGTGCCAGCAGCTTGAGCGGGGGCAGGACCGGGGAGCTGTTTTTT. Translating it yields CASSLSGGRTGELFF.